The sequence of this T cell receptor beta chain was determined in a study of T-cell reconstitution after alpha-beta-depleted transplantation in children. The length of the CDR3 is 13 residues. V lost 3 bases to trimming and J lost 7 bases, with 12 bases between them. This clonotype was seen repeatedly, ten times or more. Its antigen is not identified. TCRbeta library construction was performed incorporating unique molecular identifiers. A single record per CDR3 protein comes from TCRdb applying MiXCR to the PCR reads. The table lists about 4,300 distinct CDR3 sequences, under 15% of them singletons, with about 31% in the top ten. Study-level points and caveats: The authors attributed T-cell counts and diversity one year after transplant mostly to newly produced T cells. Reportedly, only several hundred clones from non-depleted graft cells drove alpha-beta T-cell counts at about two months.

The sequencing used PBMCs, mostly from graft donor cells, collected 60 days after TCRalphabeta/CD19-depleted stem cell transplant. The chain carries TRBV12-3 or TRBV12-4 and TRBJ1-2; perhaps TRBD1 as D (5 bases). The TCR comes from a male patient aged 2-15 years who had a stem cell transplant for acute lymphoblastic leukemia, so the T cells may come from the graft donor. Here the CDR3 DNA reads TGTGCCAGCAGTTTTCGGGGGTCTCGTGGCTACACCTTC. This codes for CASSFRGSRGYTF.